This T cell receptor (beta chain) came from a study of blood T cell repertoires in COVID-19. Overall study context: Whether acute or convalescent, the COVID-19 samples came from the United States, Italy and Spain. PBMCs, B-cell-depleted T cells, or T cells provided the cDNA or gDNA that made up the material.

As originally analysed: From reference gene primer amplification, estimates of nucleated cell counts were derived. Libraries were prepared by immunoSEQ multiplex PCR; TCRdb keeps only in-frame clonotypes and omits some of them. The DNA was the basis for D and trimming; V, J and clone size are from that table. The sample lists fewer than 120,000 clones; 75% to 80% were seen once. Germline V gene sequence: CDR1 SGDLS, CDR2 YYNGEE. The CDR3 sequence is 15 residues long. The junction had 6 bases not matched to a gene; V was cut back by 4 bases and J by 2 bases. The chain recombines TRBV9 with TRBJ2-5; the match to TRBD1 covers 9 bases. Sequenced: peripheral blood. The TCR originated in a woman aged 80 or over with active or convalescent COVID-19. The CDR3 spells CASSTTGGQQETQYF. The CDR3, as DNA: TGTGCCAGCAGCACAACAGGGGGCCAACAAGAGACCCAGTACTTC.